The clone carrying this T cell receptor (beta chain) was found once. The antigen is unknown. The protocol was immunoSEQ multiplex PCR, while the TCRdb copy is restricted to in-frame clones and leaves out a portion. The sample shows about 67,000 clones, roughly 92% of them seen only once. The record originates from a study of OX40 agonist ivuxolimab in advanced cancers. Looking at the study overall: Across the patients, intravenous ivuxolimab was delivered every 2 weeks at 0.01 to 10 mg/kg.

With V trimmed by 3 bases and J by 3 bases, 4 bases remained unmatched. Germline V gene data show CDR1 as SEHNR and CDR2 as FQNEAQ (reference sequence). The CDR3 consists of 14 residues. Study conclusions and caveats: It was also the case that some nonresponders had low normalized T-cell clonal expansion. Doses of 0.1 to 3.0 mg/kg were accompanied by clonal expansion of CD4+ and CD8+ blood T cells by week 6.

The receptor's source is an adult with an advanced solid tumor such as melanoma, head and neck, liver or kidney cancer. Material: CD4+ or CD8+ T cells sorted from blood, obtained in a trial of the OX40 agonist ivuxolimab. The V gene is TRBV7-9, the J gene TRBJ2-5; TRBD2 matches 7 bases. The CDR3 DNA reads TGTGCCAGCAGCTTGGACGGGGGGAAAGAGACCCAGTACTTC. Its translation: CASSLDGGKETQYF.